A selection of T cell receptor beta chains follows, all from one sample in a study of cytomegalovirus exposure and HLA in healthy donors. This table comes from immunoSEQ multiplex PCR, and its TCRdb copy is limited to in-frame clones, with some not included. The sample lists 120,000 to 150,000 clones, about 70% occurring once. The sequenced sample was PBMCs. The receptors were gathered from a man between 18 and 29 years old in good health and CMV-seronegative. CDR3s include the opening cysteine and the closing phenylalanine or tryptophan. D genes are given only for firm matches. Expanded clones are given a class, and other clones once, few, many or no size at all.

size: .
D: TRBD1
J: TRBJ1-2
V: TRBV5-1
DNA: TGCGCCAGCAGCTCTAAATTCGGCAAAACAGGGGAAGAAGGGGGCTACACCTTC
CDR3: CASSSKFGKTGEEGGYTF

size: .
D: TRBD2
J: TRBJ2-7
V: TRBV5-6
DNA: TGTGCCAGCAGCTTGGCTAATGGGAGGGCCCGGTACGAGCAGTACTTC
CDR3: CASSLANGRARYEQYF

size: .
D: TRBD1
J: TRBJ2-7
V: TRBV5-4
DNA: TGTGCCAGCAGGGGGACAGGCTCCTACGAGCAGTACTTC
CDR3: CASRGTGSYEQYF

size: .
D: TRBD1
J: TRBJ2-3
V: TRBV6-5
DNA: TGTGCCAGCAGTTACCTAGGGACAGGGGTTGGTGATACGCAGTATTTT
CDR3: CASSYLGTGVGDTQYF

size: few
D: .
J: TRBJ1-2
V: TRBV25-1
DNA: TGTGCCAGCAGTGAATATGAGGATTCCTATGGCTACACCTTC
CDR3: CASSEYEDSYGYTF

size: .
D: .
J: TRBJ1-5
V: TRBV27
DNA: TGTGCCAGCAGGCAACAGACAGGCCCTTACAGCAATCAGCCCCAGCATTTT
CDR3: CASRQQTGPYSNQPQHF

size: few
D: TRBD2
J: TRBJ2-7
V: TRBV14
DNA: TGTGCCAGCAGCCAATCCGGGACTAGCGTCTCCTACGAGCAGTACTTC
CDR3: CASSQSGTSVSYEQYF

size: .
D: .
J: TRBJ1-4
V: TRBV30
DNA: TGTGCCTGGAGTGGGAGGGCAGGTGAAAAACTGTTTTTT
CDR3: CAWSGRAGEKLFF

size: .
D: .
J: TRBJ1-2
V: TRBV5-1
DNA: TGCGCCAGCAGCGCGGGACCGATGATCTATGGCTACACCTTC
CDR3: CASSAGPMIYGYTF

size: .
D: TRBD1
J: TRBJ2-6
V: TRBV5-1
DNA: TGCGCCAGCCTAATCGAACCGGGACAGGGTGGTTCTGGGGCCAACGTCCTGACTTTC
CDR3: CASLIEPGQGGSGANVLTF

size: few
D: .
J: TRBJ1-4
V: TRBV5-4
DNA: TGTGCCAGCAGCTTGGAGCAGGGGCGGAATGAAAAACTGTTTTTT
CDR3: CASSLEQGRNEKLFF

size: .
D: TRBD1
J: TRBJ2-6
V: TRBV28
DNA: TGTGCCAGCAGTTCAACAGGGGCTGGGGCCAACGTCCTGACTTTC
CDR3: CASSSTGAGANVLTF

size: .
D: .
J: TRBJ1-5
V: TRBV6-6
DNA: TGTGCCAGCAGTGGTGGACACGATAGCAATCAGCCCCAGCATTTT
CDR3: CASSGGHDSNQPQHF

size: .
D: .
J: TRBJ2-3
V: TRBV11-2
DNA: TGTGCCAGCAGCTTAACTCCCACAGATACGCAGTATTTT
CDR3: CASSLTPTDTQYF

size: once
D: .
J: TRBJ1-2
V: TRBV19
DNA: TGTGCCAGTAGTAAGGGGCCCGCTAACTATGGCTACACCTTC
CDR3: CASSKGPANYGYTF

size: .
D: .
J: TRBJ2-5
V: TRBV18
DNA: TGTGCCAGCTCACCTGGGCCCGAGGGGACCCAGTACTTC
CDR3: CASSPGPEGTQYF

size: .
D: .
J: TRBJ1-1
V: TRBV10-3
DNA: TGTGCCATCAGTGAGCCCAACAGGAACACTGAAGCTTTCTTT
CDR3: CAISEPNRNTEAFF

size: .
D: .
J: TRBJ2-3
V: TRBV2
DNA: TGTGCCGGACCAACAGGTGGCGATACGCAGTATTTT
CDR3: CAGPTGGDTQYF

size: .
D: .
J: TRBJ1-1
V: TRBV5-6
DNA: TGTGCCAGCAGCTTGGCCGTTACAGTGACCTACACTGAAGCTTTCTTT
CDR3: CASSLAVTVTYTEAFF

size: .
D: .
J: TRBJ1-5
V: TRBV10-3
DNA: TGTGCCATCAGTGAGTCACACAATCAGCCCCAGCATTTT
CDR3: CAISESHNQPQHF

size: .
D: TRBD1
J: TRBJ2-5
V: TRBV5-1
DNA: TGCGCCAGCAGCCCTCCGGGACAGGGGGCAGAGACCCAGTACTTC
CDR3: CASSPPGQGAETQYF

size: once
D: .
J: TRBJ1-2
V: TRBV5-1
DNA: TGCGCCAGCAGCTTGACGGGGGGAAGTGGCTACACCTTC
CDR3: CASSLTGGSGYTF

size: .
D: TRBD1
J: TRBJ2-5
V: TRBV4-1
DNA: TGCGCCAGCAGCCAAGAGGGGCAGGGGGTCCGTCGAGAGACCCAGTACTTC
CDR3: CASSQEGQGVRRETQYF

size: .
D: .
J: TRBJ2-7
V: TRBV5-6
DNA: TGTGCCAGCAGCCCACTAGGTGTAGTGTACTTC
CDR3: CASSPLGVVYF

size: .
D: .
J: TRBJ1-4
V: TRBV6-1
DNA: TGTGCCAGCAGTGACAGGGTGGGCTTTGGTGAAAAACTGTTTTTT
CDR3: CASSDRVGFGEKLFF